The next 16 T cell receptor beta chains were all read from a single sample in a study of cytomegalovirus exposure and HLA in healthy donors. Primers for the PCR totalled 60 Vbeta and 13 Jbeta. The assay was immunoSEQ multiplex PCR, and TCRdb's table has in-frame clones only and misses some. Recorded here are 100,000 or so clones; the top ten clones represent around 3.6%. The sample taken for sequencing was PBMCs. These receptors all stem from a woman aged 25 to 39 in good health and CMV-seronegative.

The rearrangement links TRBV5-6 to TRBJ2-7; 10 bases align to TRBD2. The J segment lost 3 bases and the V segment lost 0 bases, leaving 0 bases of the junction unmatched. Germline V gene sequence: CDR1 SGHDT, CDR2 YYEEEE. The CDR3 length is 14 residues. DNA for the CDR3: TGTGCCAGCAGCTTGGCTAGCGGGGGCTACGAGCAGTACTTC. Its translation: CASSLASGGYEQYF.

V and J are TRBV6-1 and TRBJ1-1, with 10 positions matching TRBD1. V lost 5 bases and J lost 11; bases outside the gene matches: 11. The CDR3 is 14 amino acids. Germline V CDR1 and CDR2: MNHNS, SASEGT. CDR3 coding DNA: TGTGCCAGCAGTCTCTCACCGGGACAGGGGCCGGCTTTCTTT. Amino acids: CASSLSPGQGPAFF.

Comment on this clone: The germline gene is not matched at one end of the junction; a read error may be the cause. The J gene is TRBJ2-5, the V gene TRBV7-7, with 10 nucleotides matching TRBD1. In germline, CDR1 is SSHAT, CDR2 FNYEAQ (reference sequence). The CDR3 loop spans 15 amino acids. The chain's CDR3 is CASSTGGQGYETQYF. CDR3 bases: TGTGCTAGCAGCACAGGGGGACAGGGGTATGAGACCCAGTACTTC.

CDR3 amino acids: CAWSRQVEGYTF. CDR3 DNA: TGTGCCTGGAGTAGACAGGTGGAAGGCTACACCTTC. V usage is TRBV30 and J usage is TRBJ1-2; tentatively, D is TRBD1 (6 bases). CDR3 length equals 12 residues. Looked up from germline, CDR1 is GTSNPN and CDR2 is SVGIG (reference sequence). V dropped 2 bases and J dropped 8 bases, with 12 bases sitting between them.

The chain links TRBV19 to TRBJ1-1; TRBD1 matches at 7 bases. Per germline, CDR1 LNHDA and CDR2 SQIVND (reference sequence). The CDR3 totals 14 residues. J gave up 6 bases and V 5 bases, and 9 bases lay outside the gene matches. The CDR3 DNA reads as TGTGCCAGTAGTCCCTACAGGGGTGGGGCTGAAGCTTTCTTT. It specifies CASSPYRGGAEAFF.

The V gene is TRBV6-5, the J gene TRBJ2-2; unclear D gene. Germline V CDR1 and CDR2: MNHEY, SVGAGI. The V end lost 6 bases, the J end lost 4 bases, and 9 bases lay between the germline ends. The CDR3 extends over 13 amino acids. DNA of the CDR3: TGTGCCAGCAGGCGGTTTGGCACCGGGGAGCTGTTTTTT. Its protein is CASRRFGTGELFF.

The genes are TRBV5-4 and TRBJ1-2; D is uncertain. In germline, CDR1 is SGHNT, CDR2 YYREEE (reference sequence). V was pared by 5 bases and J by 8 bases, with 16 bases between. The CDR3 is 13 residues long. The DNA for the CDR3 is TGTGCCAGCAGAGTCTACAGCTCCTCCGGCTACACCTTC. Translation: CASRVYSSSGYTF.

V gene TRBV19 combines with J gene TRBJ2-3, with D maybe TRBD2 (5 bases). The CDR3 has 15 residues. The germline gives CDR1 LNHDA, CDR2 SQIVND (reference sequence). The V end was cut by 6 bases, the J end by 4 bases, with 17 bases between. CDR3 in amino acids: CASSLTNKPPDTQYF. CDR3 in DNA: TGTGCCAGTAGCCTGACTAATAAGCCCCCAGATACGCAGTATTTT.

V usage is TRBV9 and J usage is TRBJ2-1; 10 nucleotides agree with TRBD2. CDR3 length equals 18 residues. Trimming at V came to 3 bases and at J to 2 bases, leaving 11 bases not matched to a gene. Germline CDR1 SGDLS, CDR2 YYNGEE. Written as DNA, the CDR3 is TGTGCCAGCAGCGAAGGAGCGGGAGGGAAGTTTACCTACAATGAGCAGTTCTTC. It translates to CASSEGAGGKFTYNEQFF.

CDR3 protein: CASSEAWQEGHGYTF. CDR3 nucleotide sequence: TGTGCCAGCAGTGAAGCGTGGCAGGAGGGGCATGGCTACACCTTC. The chain has TRBV6-1 and TRBJ1-2, with D maybe TRBD1 (5 bases). The CDR3 has 15 amino acids. V lost 0 bases to trimming and J lost 6 bases, with 14 bases between them. Per germline, CDR1 MNHNS and CDR2 SASEGT.

The chain combines TRBV4-1 with TRBJ1-6; D possibly corresponds to TRBD1 (6 bases). The CDR3 length is 13 residues. V lost 4 bases to trimming and J lost 10 bases, with 11 bases between them. Germline V lookup: CDR1 MGHRA, CDR2 YSYEKL. CDR3 sequence reads: CASSRAGVSPLHF. The CDR3 bases are TGCGCCAGCAGCCGGGCAGGGGTGTCACCCCTCCACTTT.

This sequence joins TRBV19 and TRBJ1-2, with 7 bases aligning to TRBD1. The CDR3 runs to 17 residues. Per the germline V gene, CDR1 is LNHDA and CDR2 is SQIVND (reference sequence). V lost 7 bases and J lost 6; bases outside the gene matches: 20. The CDR3 DNA sequence: TGTGCCAGTATAATGCACAGGGGTCAGGGAAATTTGGATGGCTACACCTTC. Translating gives CASIMHRGQGNLDGYTF.

The chain has TRBV7-3 and TRBJ2-1, with D perhaps TRBD2 (5 bases). V shed 3 bases and J shed 0 bases, with 9 bases lying between them. Germline CDR1 SGHTA, CDR2 FQGTGA. This CDR3 has 15 amino acids. CDR3 residues: CASSLERSSYNEQFF. The CDR3 nucleotides are TGTGCCAGCAGCTTGGAGCGGTCCTCCTACAATGAGCAGTTCTTC.

The chain links TRBV28 to TRBJ2-7; TRBD2 aligns across 13 bases. The junction had 7 bases not matched to a gene; V was cut back by 2 bases and J by 3 bases. Germline CDR1 MDHEN, CDR2 SYDVKM. The CDR3 covers 17 residues. The CDR3 loop reads CASSLETSGGTYYEQYF. The DNA for the CDR3 is TGTGCCAGCAGTTTAGAGACTAGCGGGGGGACCTACTACGAGCAGTACTTC.

As concerns this clone: This specimen includes other DNA sequences encoding the same CDR3. The chain links TRBV14 to TRBJ1-2; tentative D call: TRBD1 (6 bases). Trimming pared 3 bases from V and 6 bases from J, leaving 17 bases between. CDR3 length: 15 amino acids. Germline V lookup: CDR1 SGHDN, CDR2 FVKESK. The CDR3 region is CASSQVPFDRHGYTF. CDR3 coding DNA: TGTGCCAGCAGCCAGGTCCCTTTCGACAGGCATGGCTACACCTTC. Full variable domain (outside the CDR3, taken from reference TRBV14 and TRBJ1-2): EAGVTQFPSHSVIEKGQTVTLRCDPISGHDNLYWYRRVMGKEIKFLLHFVKESKQDESGMPNNRFLAERTGGTYSTLKVQPAELEDSGVYFCASSQVPFDRHGYTFGSGTRLTVV.

The chain has TRBV27 and TRBJ2-1; 10 positions agree with TRBD2. The CDR3 extends over 14 amino acids. Germline values: CDR1 MNHEY, CDR2 SMNVEV (reference sequence). The J segment lost 4 bases and the V segment lost 7 bases, leaving 4 bases of the junction unmatched. This chain's CDR3 is CASKSSGGYNEQFF. The CDR3, as DNA: TGTGCCAGCAAGAGTAGCGGGGGGTACAATGAGCAGTTCTTC.